This TCR beta chain was sequenced in a study of shared clonotypes between healthy human individuals. Germline CDR1 and CDR2: MNHEY and SVGAGI. The CDR3 is 13 amino acids. Trimming took off 5 bases at V and 7 bases at J, with 14 bases between the two ends. The protocol was immunoSEQ multiplex PCR, while the TCRdb copy is restricted to in-frame clones and leaves out a portion. The table records millions of clones, 85% to 95% of them present only once. CD45RO negativity and positive selection for CCR7 defined naive CD8 cells, a population that excluded terminally differentiated effector memory CD45RA+ cells. Study donors comprised healthy, HIV-negative adults devoid of recent acute infection or vaccination.

This chain links TRBV6-5 with TRBJ1-2, with a possible D match to TRBD1 (5 bases). The TCR sequence derives from a man younger than 30 in good health. Some clones in this sample may be carry-over from other donors' samples. The sequencing sample was made of naive CD8+ T cells from PBMCs. CDR3 bases: TGTGCCAGCAGTATAACCGGGGCCGTTGGCTACACCTTC. It translates to CASSITGAVGYTF.